This T cell receptor (beta chain) stems from a study of blood T cell repertoires in COVID-19. The overall study: The samples span acute and convalescent COVID-19 from the United States, Italy and Spain. PBMCs, B-cell-depleted T cells, or T cells were the source of the cDNA or gDNA that made up the material.

Study processing details: Reference gene primer amplification gave nucleated cell count estimates. Method: immunoSEQ multiplex PCR; TCRdb's copy keeps in-frame clones and lacks some. That table furnishes V, J and clone size, whereas the DNA furnished D and trimming. The table records more than 150,000 clones, roughly nine tenths of them present only once. This clone was picked up a small number of times. Germline CDR1 is SGHDN and CDR2 is FVKESK. The V gene end was trimmed by 5 bases and the J gene end by 7 bases; junction bases not matched to a gene: 9. CDR3 length: 15 residues. This clonotype was sampled from a woman aged 70-85 years with acute or convalescent COVID-19. Input material: peripheral blood. The chain has TRBV14 and TRBJ1-4; 8 bases agree with TRBD1. The CDR3 nucleotides read TGTGCCAGCAGCGCGCGACAGGGGATCGGTGAAAAACTGTTTTTT. The encoded protein is CASSARQGIGEKLFF.